This T cell receptor (beta chain) was recovered during a study of blood T cells in healthy people across ages. Regarding the study as a whole: Observed TCR beta diversity per million T cells went down as age went up. This fall followed a roughly linear course with age.

V lost 1 base, J lost 4 bases, and 6 bases stayed unmatched. Germline V lookup: CDR1 DFQATT, CDR2 SNEGSKA (reference sequence). The CDR3 totals 15 residues. A second PCR, run for roughly 6 to 11 cycles, used a sample-barcoded 5' primer plus a J-beta primer mix. Each cDNA was tagged by a template-switch adaptor containing 12 random nucleotides. TCRdb re-called the 5' RACE reads through MiXCR, storing one row per CDR3 protein. The data show about 830,000 distinct CDR3 sequences, roughly 60% seen once. As concerns this clonotype: Antigen specificity is unknown.

This chain connects TRBV20-1 to TRBJ2-3, with 9 bases matching TRBD1. This TCR derives from a man in his thirties or forties in good health. Sequenced input: blood. The CDR3 sequence is CSARAGTGPSDTQYF. In DNA, the CDR3 is TGCAGTGCTAGAGCCGGGACAGGGCCTTCAGATACGCAGTATTTT.